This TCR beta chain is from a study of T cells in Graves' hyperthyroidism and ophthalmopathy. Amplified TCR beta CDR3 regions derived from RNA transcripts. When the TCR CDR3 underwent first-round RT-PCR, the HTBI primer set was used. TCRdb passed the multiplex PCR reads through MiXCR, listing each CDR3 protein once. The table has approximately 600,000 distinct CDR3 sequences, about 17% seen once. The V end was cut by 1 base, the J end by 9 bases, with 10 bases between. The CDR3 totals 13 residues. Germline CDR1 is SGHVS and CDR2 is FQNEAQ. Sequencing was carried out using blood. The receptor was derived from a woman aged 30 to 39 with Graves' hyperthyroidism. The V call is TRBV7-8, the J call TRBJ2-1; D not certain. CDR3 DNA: TGTGCCAGCAGCTTAGATCAGGCAGTTGAGCAGTTCTTC. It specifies CASSLDQAVEQFF.